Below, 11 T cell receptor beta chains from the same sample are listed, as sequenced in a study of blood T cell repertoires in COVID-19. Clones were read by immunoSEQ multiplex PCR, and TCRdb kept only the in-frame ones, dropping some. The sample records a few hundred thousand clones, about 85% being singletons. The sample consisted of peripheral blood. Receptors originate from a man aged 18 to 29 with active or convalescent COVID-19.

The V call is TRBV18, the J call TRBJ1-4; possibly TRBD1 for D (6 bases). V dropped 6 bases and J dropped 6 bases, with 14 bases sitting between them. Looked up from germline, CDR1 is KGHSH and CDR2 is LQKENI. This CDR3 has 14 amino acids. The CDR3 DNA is TGTGCCAGCTCCCCGCAAAACAGGGATGAAAAACTGTTTTTT. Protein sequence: CASSPQNRDEKLFF.

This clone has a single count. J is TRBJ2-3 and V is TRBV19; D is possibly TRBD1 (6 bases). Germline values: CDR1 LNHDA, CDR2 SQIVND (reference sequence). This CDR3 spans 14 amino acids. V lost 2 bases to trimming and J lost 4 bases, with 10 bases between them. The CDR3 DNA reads TGTGCCAGTAGTATAAAACAGGGAGCAGATACGCAGTATTTT. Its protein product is CASSIKQGADTQYF. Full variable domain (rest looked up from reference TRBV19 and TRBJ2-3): DGGITQSPKYLFRKEGQNVTLSCEQNLNHDAMYWYRQDPGQGLRLIYYSQIVNDFQKGDIAEGYSVSREKKESFPLTVTSAQKNPTAFYLCASSIKQGADTQYFGPGTRLTVL.

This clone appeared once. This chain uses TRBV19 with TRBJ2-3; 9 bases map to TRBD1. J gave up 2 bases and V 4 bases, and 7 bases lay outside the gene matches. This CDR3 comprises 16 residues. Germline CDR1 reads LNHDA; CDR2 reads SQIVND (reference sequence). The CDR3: CASSTGQGILTDTQYF. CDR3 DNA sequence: TGTGCCAGTAGTACCGGACAGGGGATCCTCACAGATACGCAGTATTTT.

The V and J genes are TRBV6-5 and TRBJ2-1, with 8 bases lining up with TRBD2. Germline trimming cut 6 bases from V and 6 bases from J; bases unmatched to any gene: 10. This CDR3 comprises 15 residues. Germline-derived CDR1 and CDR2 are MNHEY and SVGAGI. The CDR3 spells CASRLAGSLSNEQFF. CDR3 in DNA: TGTGCCAGCAGGTTAGCGGGAAGCCTGAGCAATGAGCAGTTCTTC.

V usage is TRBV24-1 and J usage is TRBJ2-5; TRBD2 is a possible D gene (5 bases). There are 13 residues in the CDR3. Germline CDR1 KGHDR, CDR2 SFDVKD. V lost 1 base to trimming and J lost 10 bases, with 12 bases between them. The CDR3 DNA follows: TGTGCCACCAGTGATTTTTCGGGGAGAGACCAGTACTTC. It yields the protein CATSDFSGRDQYF.

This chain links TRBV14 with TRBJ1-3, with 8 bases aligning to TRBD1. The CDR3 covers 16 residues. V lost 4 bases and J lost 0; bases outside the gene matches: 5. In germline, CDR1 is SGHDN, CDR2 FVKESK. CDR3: CASSPTGGYSGNTIYF. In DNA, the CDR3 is TGTGCCAGCAGCCCAACAGGGGGTTACTCTGGAAACACCATATATTTT.

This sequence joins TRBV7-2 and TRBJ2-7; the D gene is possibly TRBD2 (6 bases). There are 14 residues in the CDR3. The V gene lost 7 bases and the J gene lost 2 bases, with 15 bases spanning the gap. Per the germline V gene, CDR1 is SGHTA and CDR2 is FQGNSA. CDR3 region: CASTSPPGAYEQYF. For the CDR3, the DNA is TGTGCCAGCACCTCACCCCCGGGGGCCTACGAGCAGTACTTC.

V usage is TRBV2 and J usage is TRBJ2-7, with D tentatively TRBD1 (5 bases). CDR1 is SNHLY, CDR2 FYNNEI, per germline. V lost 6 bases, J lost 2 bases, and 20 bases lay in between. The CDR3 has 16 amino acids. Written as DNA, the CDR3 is TGTGCCAGCAGCCCAGTAGGACAAGGTTATCCCTACGAGCAGTACTTC. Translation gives CASSPVGQGYPYEQYF.

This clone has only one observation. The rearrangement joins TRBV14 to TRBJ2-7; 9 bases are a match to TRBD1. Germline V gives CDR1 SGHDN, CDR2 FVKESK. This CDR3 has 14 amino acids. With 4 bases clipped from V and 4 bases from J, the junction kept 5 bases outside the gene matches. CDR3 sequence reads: CASSLGQGTYEQYF. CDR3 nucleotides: TGTGCCAGCAGCCTAGGACAGGGGACGTACGAGCAGTACTTC.

CDR3 amino acids: CASSLGANYGYTF. The DNA of the CDR3 is TGTGCCAGCAGTTTAGGGGCGAACTATGGCTACACCTTC. V and J are TRBV28 and TRBJ1-2; maybe TRBD1 (5 bases). Germline V gives CDR1 MDHEN, CDR2 SYDVKM. The CDR3 runs 13 residues. V was pared by 2 bases and J by 2 bases, with 6 bases between.

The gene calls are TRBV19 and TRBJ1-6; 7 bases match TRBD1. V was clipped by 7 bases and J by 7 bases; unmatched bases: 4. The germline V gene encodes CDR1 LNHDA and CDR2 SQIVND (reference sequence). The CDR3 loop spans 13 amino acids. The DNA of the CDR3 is TGTGCCAGTAAACAGGGGCGGAATTCACCCCTCCACTTT. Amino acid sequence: CASKQGRNSPLHF.